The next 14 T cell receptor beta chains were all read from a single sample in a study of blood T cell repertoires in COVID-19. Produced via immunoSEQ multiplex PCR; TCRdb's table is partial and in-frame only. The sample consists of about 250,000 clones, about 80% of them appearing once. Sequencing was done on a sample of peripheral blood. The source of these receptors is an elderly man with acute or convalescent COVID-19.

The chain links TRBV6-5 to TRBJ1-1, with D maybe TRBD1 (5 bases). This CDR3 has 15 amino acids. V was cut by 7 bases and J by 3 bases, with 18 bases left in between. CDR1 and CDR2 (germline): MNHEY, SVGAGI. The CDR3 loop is CASTPHLGGDTEAFF. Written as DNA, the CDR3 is TGTGCCAGCACTCCGCATCTGGGGGGGGACACTGAAGCTTTCTTT.

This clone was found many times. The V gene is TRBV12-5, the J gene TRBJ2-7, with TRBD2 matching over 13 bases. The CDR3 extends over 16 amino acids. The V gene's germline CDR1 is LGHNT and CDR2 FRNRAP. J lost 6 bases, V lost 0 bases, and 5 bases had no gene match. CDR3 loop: CASGLVLTSGRAEQYF. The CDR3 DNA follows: TGTGCTAGTGGTTTGGTACTTACTAGCGGGAGGGCCGAGCAGTACTTC.

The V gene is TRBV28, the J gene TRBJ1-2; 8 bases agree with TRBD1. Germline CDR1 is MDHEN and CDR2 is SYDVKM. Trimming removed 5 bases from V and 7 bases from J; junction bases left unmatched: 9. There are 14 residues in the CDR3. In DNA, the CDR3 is TGTGCCAGCAGTCCGAGCAGGGGGCGCAGTGGCTACACCTTC. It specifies CASSPSRGRSGYTF.

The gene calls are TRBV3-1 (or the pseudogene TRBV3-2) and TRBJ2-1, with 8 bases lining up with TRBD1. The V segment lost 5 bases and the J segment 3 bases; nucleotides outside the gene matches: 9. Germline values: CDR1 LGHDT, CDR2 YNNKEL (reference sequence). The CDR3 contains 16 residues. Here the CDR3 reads CASSDPRGQGYNEQFF. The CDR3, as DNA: TGTGCCAGCAGCGACCCCAGGGGGCAAGGCTACAATGAGCAGTTCTTC.

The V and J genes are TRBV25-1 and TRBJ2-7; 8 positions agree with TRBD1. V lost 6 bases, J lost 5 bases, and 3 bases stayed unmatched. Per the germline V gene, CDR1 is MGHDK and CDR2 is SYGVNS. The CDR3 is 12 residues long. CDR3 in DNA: TGTGCCAGCAGCCCAGGGGGCCACGAGCAGTACTTC. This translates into CASSPGGHEQYF.

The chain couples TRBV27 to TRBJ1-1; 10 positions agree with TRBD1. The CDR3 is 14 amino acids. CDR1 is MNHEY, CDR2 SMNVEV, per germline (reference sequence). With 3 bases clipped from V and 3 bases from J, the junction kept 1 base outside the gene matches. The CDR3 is CASSLTGGHTEAFF. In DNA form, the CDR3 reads TGTGCCAGCAGTTTGACAGGGGGCCACACTGAAGCTTTCTTT.

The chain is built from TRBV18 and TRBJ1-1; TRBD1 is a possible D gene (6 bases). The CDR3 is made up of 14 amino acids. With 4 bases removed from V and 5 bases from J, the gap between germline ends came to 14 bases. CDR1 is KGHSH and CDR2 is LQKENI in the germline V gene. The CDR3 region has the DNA TGTGCCAGCTCACAGACAGGTCGTGGAACTGAAGCTTTCTTT. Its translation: CASSQTGRGTEAFF.

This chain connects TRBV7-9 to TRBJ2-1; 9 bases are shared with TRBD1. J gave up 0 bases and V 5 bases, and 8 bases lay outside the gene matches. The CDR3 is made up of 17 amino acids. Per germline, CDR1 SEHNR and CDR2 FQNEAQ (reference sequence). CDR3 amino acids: CASSPSGTGISYNEQFF. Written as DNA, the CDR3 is TGTGCCAGCAGCCCCTCCGGGACAGGGATCTCCTACAATGAGCAGTTCTTC.

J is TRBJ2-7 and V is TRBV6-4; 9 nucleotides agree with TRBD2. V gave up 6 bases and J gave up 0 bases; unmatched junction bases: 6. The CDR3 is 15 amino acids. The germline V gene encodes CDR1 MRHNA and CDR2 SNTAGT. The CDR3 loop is CASSTSGFSSYEQYF. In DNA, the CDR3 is TGTGCCAGCAGCACTAGCGGGTTTAGCTCCTACGAGCAGTACTTC.

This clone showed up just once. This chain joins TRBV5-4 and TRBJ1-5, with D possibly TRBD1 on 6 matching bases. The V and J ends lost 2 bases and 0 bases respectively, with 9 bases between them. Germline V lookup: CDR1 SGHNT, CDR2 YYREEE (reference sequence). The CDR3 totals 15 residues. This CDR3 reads CASSLRTVSNQPQHF. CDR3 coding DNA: TGTGCCAGCAGCTTACGGACAGTTAGCAATCAGCCCCAGCATTTT. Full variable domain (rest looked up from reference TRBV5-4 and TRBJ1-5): ETGVTQSPTHLIKTRGQQVTLRCSSQSGHNTVSWYQQALGQGPQFIFQYYREEENGRGNFPPRFSGLQFPNYSSELNVNALELDDSALYLCASSLRTVSNQPQHFGDGTRLSIL.

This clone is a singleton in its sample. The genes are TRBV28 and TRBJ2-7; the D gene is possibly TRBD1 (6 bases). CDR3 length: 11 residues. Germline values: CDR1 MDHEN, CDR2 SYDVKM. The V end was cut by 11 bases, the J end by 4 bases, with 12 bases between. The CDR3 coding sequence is TGTGCCCACGGGACAAGTTACGAGCAGTACTTC. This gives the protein CAHGTSYEQYF. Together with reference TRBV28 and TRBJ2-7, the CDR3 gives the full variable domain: DVKVTQSSRYLVKRTGEKVFLECVQDMDHENMFWYRQDPGLGLRLIYFSYDVKMKEKGDIPEGYSVSREKKERFSLILESASTNQTSMYLCAHGTSYEQYFGPGTRLTVT.

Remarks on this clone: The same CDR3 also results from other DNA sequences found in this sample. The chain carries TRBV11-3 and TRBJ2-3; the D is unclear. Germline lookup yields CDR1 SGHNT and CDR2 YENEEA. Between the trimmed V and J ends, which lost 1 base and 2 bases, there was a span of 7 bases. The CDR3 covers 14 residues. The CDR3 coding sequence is TGTGCCAGCAGCTTAGGCGGATCCACAGATACGCAGTATTTT. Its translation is CASSLGGSTDTQYF.

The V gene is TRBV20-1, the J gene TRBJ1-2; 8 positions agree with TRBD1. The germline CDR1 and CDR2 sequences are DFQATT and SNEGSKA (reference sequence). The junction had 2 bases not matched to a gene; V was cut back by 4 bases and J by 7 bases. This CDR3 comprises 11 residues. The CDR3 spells CSAITGGGYTF. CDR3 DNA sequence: TGCAGTGCTATCACAGGGGGTGGCTACACCTTC.

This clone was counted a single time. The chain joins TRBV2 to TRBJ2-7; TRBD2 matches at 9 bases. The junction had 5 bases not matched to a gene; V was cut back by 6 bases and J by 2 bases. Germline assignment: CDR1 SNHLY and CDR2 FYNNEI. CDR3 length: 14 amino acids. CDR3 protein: CASSLGGGAYEQYF. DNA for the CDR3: TGTGCCAGCAGCCTGGGCGGGGGGGCCTACGAGCAGTACTTC.